These 15 T cell receptor beta chains came from one sample sequenced in a study of CD4 T cells in relation to SARS-CoV-2 and coronaviruses. Sequencing used immunoSEQ multiplex PCR; TCRdb keeps in-frame clones, though not all of them. The sample lists about 16,000 clones; 75% to 85% were seen once. Unexposed donor CD4+ T cells date from about 2011-2018, before the COVID-19 pandemic. The cells were cultured for about ten days before CD4+ T cells were isolated. No antigen has been identified for these receptors. Sequenced: CD4+ T cells from PBMCs, cultured in vitro. These receptors all come from a human donor in good health.

The V and J genes are TRBV2 and TRBJ1-1; 7 bases match TRBD1. The germline CDR1 and CDR2 sequences are SNHLY and FYNNEI. The trim removed 10 bases at V and 0 bases at J, leaving 5 bases unmatched. This CDR3 region has 13 residues. The CDR3 DNA follows: TGTGCCACCCAGGGACAGCTGAACACTGAAGCTTTCTTT. Translated, it gives CATQGQLNTEAFF.

The J gene is TRBJ1-5, the V gene TRBV2; TRBD1 aligns across 8 bases. The CDR3 covers 15 residues. V lost 6 bases to trimming and J lost 2 bases; unmatched junction nucleotides: 6. Germline assignment: CDR1 SNHLY and CDR2 FYNNEI. As DNA, the CDR3 is TGTGCCAGCAGGACAATGACAGGGGGCAATCAGCCCCAGCATTTT. Translating it yields CASRTMTGGNQPQHF.

The CDR3 nucleotides are TGTGCCAGCAGCGTAGCGGGGCCCGGAGTAGGCAATGAGCAGTTCTTC. This encodes CASSVAGPGVGNEQFF. V is TRBV9 and J is TRBJ2-1, with D possibly called TRBD1 or TRBD2 (5 bases each). Between the trimmed V and J ends, which lost 0 bases and 6 bases, there was a span of 16 bases. The CDR3 length is 16 residues. Germline values: CDR1 SGDLS, CDR2 YYNGEE.

V usage is TRBV20-1 and J usage is TRBJ1-2, with 7 bases aligning to TRBD1. Trimming took 3 bases from V and 3 from J; bases not matched to a gene: 10. In germline, CDR1 is DFQATT, CDR2 SNEGSKA (reference sequence). This CDR3 is 15 amino acids long. CDR3 amino acids: CSASKPRQGDYGYTF. CDR3 in DNA: TGCAGTGCTAGTAAGCCTCGGCAGGGGGACTATGGCTACACCTTC.

V usage is TRBV5-1 and J usage is TRBJ2-7, with a tentative D call TRBD1 (6 bases). This CDR3 has 15 amino acids. Between the trimmed V and J ends, which lost 4 bases and 0 bases, there was a span of 14 bases. CDR1 and CDR2 from the germline V gene are SGHRS and YFSETQ. CDR3 protein: CASSLLGGASYEQYF. The CDR3 DNA follows: TGCGCCAGCAGCCTTTTAGGGGGAGCCTCCTACGAGCAGTACTTC.

The chain is built from TRBV5-1 and TRBJ1-1; weak D call: TRBD1 (6 bases). The CDR3 length is 15 residues. V was pared by 6 bases and J by 7 bases, with 22 bases between. Germline V gene lookup returns CDR1 SGHRS and CDR2 YFSETQ. CDR3 sequence: CASNSDRPNYGEAFF. CDR3 nucleotides: TGCGCCAGCAATTCAGACAGGCCAAACTACGGTGAAGCTTTCTTT.

In this sample, this clone turned up a few times. V and J are TRBV11-1 and TRBJ2-2; D gene uncertain. V lost 2 bases to trimming and J lost 5 bases, with 6 bases between them. The CDR3 loop spans 13 amino acids. CDR1 and CDR2 from the germline V gene are SGHAT and FQDESV (reference sequence). DNA for the CDR3: TGTGCCAGCAGCTTATCAGAGACCGGGGAGCTGTTTTTT. Its translation is CASSLSETGELFF.

The rearrangement links TRBV18 to TRBJ1-1; no clear D gene. Germline CDR1 and CDR2: KGHSH and LQKENI. The V end lost 7 bases, the J end lost 2 bases, and 14 bases lay between the germline ends. The CDR3 covers 14 residues. The DNA for the CDR3 is TGTGCCAGCTTTAGGACGGATGCAAACACTGAAGCTTTCTTT. It specifies CASFRTDANTEAFF. The entire variable domain, with the rest obtained from reference TRBV18 and TRBJ1-1, is as follows: NAGVMQNPRHLVRRRGQEARLRCSPMKGHSHVYWYRQLPEEGLKFMVYLQKENIIDESGMPKERFSAEFPKEGPSILRIQQVVRGDSAAYFCASFRTDANTEAFFGQGTRLTVV.

The chain combines TRBV12-3 or TRBV12-4 with TRBJ2-7; D call uncertain. Trimming cost V 0 bases and J 7 bases, with 4 bases left between them. This CDR3 is built from 11 residues. This chain's CDR3 is CASSLAEEQYF. The DNA of the CDR3 is TGTGCCAGCAGTTTAGCCGAAGAGCAGTACTTC.

The CDR3 sequence is CASSFNSDAEAFF. For the CDR3, the DNA is TGTGCCAGCAGCTTTAATTCCGACGCTGAAGCTTTCTTT. The chain has TRBV11-2 and TRBJ1-1; D not certain. The V gene's germline CDR1 is SGHAT and CDR2 FQNNGV. Trimming took 3 bases from V and 6 from J, leaving 11 bases between them. The CDR3 runs to 13 residues.

The gene calls are TRBV19 and TRBJ2-5; D is perhaps TRBD2 (7 bases). The CDR3 is 13 amino acids. CDR1 is LNHDA and CDR2 is SQIVND in the germline V gene (reference sequence). Deletions cut 4 bases from V and 4 bases from J, with 10 bases between. The CDR3 DNA follows: TGTGCCAGTAGTAACAGGGAGGGAGAGACCCAGTACTTC. Protein: CASSNREGETQYF.

The V and J genes are TRBV10-3 and TRBJ2-5, with 8 nucleotides matching TRBD2. The trim removed 4 bases at V and 5 bases at J, leaving 3 bases unmatched. CDR1 is ENHRY, CDR2 SYGVKD, per germline. CDR3 length equals 13 residues. CDR3 sequence: CAISASGSETQYF. The CDR3 region has the DNA TGTGCCATCAGTGCCAGCGGGAGTGAGACCCAGTACTTC.

The chain links TRBV12-5 to TRBJ2-5, with 8 bases fitting TRBD2. CDR3 length: 17 residues. Germline lookup yields CDR1 LGHNT and CDR2 FRNRAP. V gave up 7 bases and J gave up 2 bases; unmatched junction bases: 15. Here the CDR3 DNA reads TGTGCTAGTGCCCCCCGGGAGCCGGGAGGGGGACAAGAGACCCAGTACTTC. Residues: CASAPREPGGGQETQYF.

The J gene is TRBJ2-1, the V gene TRBV25-1; TRBD2 agrees at 9 bases. The CDR3 is made up of 18 amino acids. Unmatched junction bases numbered 20, after V lost 7 bases and J lost 7 bases. The germline V gene encodes CDR1 MGHDK and CDR2 SYGVNS. The CDR3 sequence: CASMGSAGGPRLVNEQFF. As DNA, the CDR3 is TGTGCCAGCATGGGGTCGGCGGGAGGGCCGAGATTAGTAAATGAGCAGTTCTTC. Filled out from reference TRBV25-1 and TRBJ2-1, the complete variable domain reads EADIYQTPRYLVIGTGKKITLECSQTMGHDKMYWYQQDPGMELHLIHYSYGVNSTEKGDLSSESTVSRIRTEHFPLTLESARPSHTSQYLCASMGSAGGPRLVNEQFFGPGTRLTVL.

This chain links TRBV20-1 with TRBJ2-5; perhaps TRBD2 as D (5 bases). The CDR3 is made up of 13 amino acids. CDR1 and CDR2 (germline): DFQATT, SNEGSKA (reference sequence). Trimming cost V 3 bases and J 5 bases, with 13 bases left between them. For the CDR3, the DNA is TGCAGTGCTAGTAGCCAGACGGGGGAGACCCAGTACTTC. It codes for CSASSQTGETQYF.